A single sample gave rise to the 11 T cell receptor beta chains below, sequenced in a study of blood T cell repertoires in COVID-19. The protocol was immunoSEQ multiplex PCR, while the TCRdb copy is restricted to in-frame clones and leaves out a portion. The sample consists of approximately 260,000 clones, roughly 85% of them appearing once. The specimen was peripheral blood. These receptors came from a woman aged 65 to 85 with acute or convalescent COVID-19.

Notes on this clone: Other DNA sequences of this sample code for an identical CDR3. The chain couples TRBV2 to TRBJ2-7; no definite D call. Trimming took off 6 bases at V and 0 bases at J, with 6 bases between the two ends. CDR1 and CDR2 from the germline V gene are SNHLY and FYNNEI. The CDR3 loop spans 12 amino acids. For the CDR3, the DNA is TGTGCCAGCAGAAGGAGCTCCTACGAGCAGTACTTC. The encoded protein is CASRRSSYEQYF.

This clone was recorded a few times. The J gene is TRBJ2-7, the V gene TRBV6-5; D remains unclear. CDR3 length: 15 residues. The germline gives CDR1 MNHEY, CDR2 SVGAGI. The V end lost 4 bases, the J end lost 1 base, and 14 bases lay between the germline ends. The CDR3 DNA follows: TGTGCCAGCAGTTCCCAAAGCCTACTATCCTACGAGCAGTACTTC. Translation gives CASSSQSLLSYEQYF.

This chain links TRBV18 with TRBJ2-3, with a possible D match to TRBD2 (6 bases). Germline values: CDR1 KGHSH, CDR2 LQKENI. The CDR3 extends over 13 amino acids. Trimming removed 4 bases from V and 3 bases from J, with 8 bases in between. CDR3 protein: CASSQGTTDTQYF. In DNA form, the CDR3 reads TGTGCCAGCTCACAAGGGACTACAGATACGCAGTATTTT.

The table lists this clone with a count of one. The chain employs TRBV6-5 and TRBJ2-2, with TRBD1 identical over 12 bases. The junction had 4 bases not matched to a gene; V was cut back by 8 bases and J by 6 bases. This CDR3 region has 14 residues. Germline CDR1 and CDR2: MNHEY and SVGAGI. The CDR3 DNA reads TGTGCCAGCTTTGGGACAGGGGGCCCCGGGGAGCTGTTTTTT. Its translation is CASFGTGGPGELFF.

This rearrangement joins TRBV9 to TRBJ1-2, with 11 bases fitting TRBD1. This CDR3 has 13 amino acids. The V gene's germline CDR1 is SGDLS and CDR2 YYNGEE. V lost 4 bases, J lost 8 bases, and 4 bases stayed unmatched. DNA of the CDR3: TGTGCCAGCAGCACAGGACAGGGGGCGGGCTACACCTTC. Residues: CASSTGQGAGYTF.

V is TRBV6-5 and J is TRBJ2-1; D ambiguous. Germline V CDR1 and CDR2: MNHEY, SVGAGI. The germline V and J ends were trimmed by 6 bases and 6 bases, with 12 bases remaining between them. The CDR3 runs to 13 residues. CDR3 nucleotides: TGTGCCAGCAGCTACGCCCAGTCCAATGAGCAGTTCTTC. This translates into CASSYAQSNEQFF.

The genes are TRBV5-1 and TRBJ2-3; perhaps TRBD2 as D (6 bases). The CDR3 runs 15 residues. Germline V gives CDR1 SGHRS, CDR2 YFSETQ. The ends were cut back, 7 bases at V and 2 bases at J, with 17 bases in the middle. The CDR3 region is CASGRGSAPTDTQYF. In DNA form, the CDR3 reads TGCGCCAGCGGACGGGGGTCTGCTCCCACAGATACGCAGTATTTT.

V usage is TRBV5-1 and J usage is TRBJ1-1; 7 nucleotides match TRBD1. This CDR3 is built from 15 residues. Germline V CDR1 and CDR2: SGHRS, YFSETQ. With V trimmed by 4 bases and J by 0 bases, 6 bases remained unmatched. The CDR3 sequence is CASSVPGGMNTEAFF. The DNA for the CDR3 is TGCGCCAGCAGCGTCCCAGGGGGGATGAACACTGAAGCTTTCTTT. The full variable domain, completed using reference TRBV5-1 and TRBJ1-1, is KAGVTQTPRYLIKTRGQQVTLSCSPISGHRSVSWYQQTPGQGLQFLFEYFSETQRNKGNFPGRFSGRQFSNSRSEMNVSTLELGDSALYLCASSVPGGMNTEAFFGQGTRLTVV.

The chain combines TRBV9 with TRBJ2-3; TRBD2 aligns across 8 bases. The V and J ends lost 0 bases and 7 bases, in that order; junction bases with no gene match: 13. CDR1 is SGDLS and CDR2 is YYNGEE in the germline V gene. This CDR3 has 17 amino acids. CDR3 region: CASSVVARGGGGNTQYF. CDR3 DNA: TGTGCCAGCAGCGTAGTCGCCCGGGGGGGCGGGGGTAATACGCAGTATTTT.

The chain employs TRBV14 and TRBJ1-1; maybe TRBD1 (5 bases). The CDR3 runs 14 residues. CDR1 SGHDN and CDR2 FVKESK come from the germline V gene. The ends were cut back, 3 bases at V and 5 bases at J, with 13 bases in the middle. CDR3 nucleotide sequence: TGTGCCAGCAGCCAGGTTTTCGGGGGGACTGAAGCTTTCTTT. It codes for CASSQVFGGTEAFF.

This clone was detected a few times. The same CDR3 also results from other DNA sequences found in this sample. The chain couples TRBV3-1 (or the pseudogene TRBV3-2) to TRBJ2-2, with a weak D call TRBD2 (6 bases). Germline V gives CDR1 LGHDT, CDR2 YNNKEL (reference sequence). The CDR3 is 14 amino acids. Trimming removed 4 bases at V and 1 base at J, with 7 bases between. The CDR3 coding sequence is TGTGCCAGCAGCCCGGGACTGAACACCGGGGAGCTGTTTTTT. This codes for CASSPGLNTGELFF.